This record concerns one T cell receptor (beta chain) sequence. The target of this receptor is not known. No quality values exist for individual bases; no much larger clone is one base distant. TCRbeta CDR3 regions were amplified from genomic DNA by means of the immunoSEQ Assay, a bias-controlled multiplex PCR. As for the authors' bioinformatics: The number of nucleated cells in each sample was estimated by amplification of reference gene primers within the assay. To quantify the absolute abundance of each unique TCRbeta CDR3 rearrangement, sequence reads were collapsed and filtered. For each sample, productive Simpson clonality was calculated as the square root of Simpson's diversity index over productive rearrangements. Not all clones reach the TCRdb copy of this immuneACCESS table, which keeps in-frame sequences only. Checked studies attribute under half of the gap to unresolved V genes and leave the rest unexplained. V, J and clone size are taken as reported in that table, and D and trimming were inferred from the DNA itself. Within this sample are around 60,000 clones, with around 83% of them counted one time only. About 10% of the sample comes from the top ten.

This entry is derived from a study of blood T cell repertoires in COVID-19 (dated by TCRdb to about 2020). Describing the broader study: Samples from collaborators originated in the United States, Italy and Spain and spanned both the acute and convalescent phases of COVID-19. The material from the prospective study consisted of cDNA or gDNA derived from T cells, B-cell-depleted T cells, or PBMCs. Deeply sampled blood TCRbeta repertoires from subjects exposed to, actively infected with, or recovered from COVID-19 were included in the dataset. The repertoires were released in a freely available public database meant as a resource for research on the immune response to SARS-CoV-2. The samples were drawn from the first 160 participants of the ongoing ImmuneRACE study and from roughly 1,300 subjects provided by 6 global collaborators. Sample metadata almost always included a de-identified subject ID, COVID-19 status, age in years and sex. Where available, HLA class I and class II types were taken from metadata supplied by the sample provider and were not determined by assay-based typing.

In Seattle, one collaborating source enrolled patients while the infection was active and tracked those patients longitudinally over the course of disease. Each collaborating institution followed its own protocols to collect whole blood in K2EDTA tubes. Collaborator samples were shipped for TCRbeta analysis as frozen whole blood, isolated PBMCs, or DNA extracted from either sample type. V ends up 0 bases short and J 4 bases short, with an unmatched junction base count of 0. Inclusive of the bounding cysteine and phenylalanine, the CDR3 is 14 residues long. CDR3 DNA only is kept here, 42 bases in frame from base 1. The germline V gene sets CDR1 to MNHEY and CDR2 to SVGAGI. Results the study describes overall, beyond this receptor: The amount of clinical and demographic metadata varied by source and participant and was provided uncurated.

The chain uses TRBV6-5 and TRBJ2-5; 9 junctional bases match TRBD1. The clonotype was recovered from a man aged 50-60 years with COVID-19, enrolled during active disease. Specimen: peripheral blood. The CDR3 amino acid sequence is: CASSYSTGGETQYF. The sequenced DNA is TGTGCCAGCAGTTACTCGACAGGGGGAGAGACCCAGTACTTC.